The entry that follows covers one T cell receptor (beta chain) sequence. This clonotype was seen a handful of times. Its antigen is currently not known. No much larger clone exists at a distance of one base, and base qualities are not known. This sample is part of a study of early T cells in non-severe SARS-CoV-2 infection (dated by TCRdb to about 2021). Context from the whole study: Bulk RNA from unsorted whole blood was used for TCR sequencing, so alpha and beta chains could not be paired.

Study-wide findings and limitations: VDJdb matching was skewed toward anti-spike CD8 responses and likely underestimated virus-specific expansions, missing private and CD4 specificities.

Libraries came from 5' RACE. Instrument on record: NextSeq 500. The TCR library protocol attached unique molecular identifiers to individual cDNA molecules to correct for sequencing error and PCR bias. Both TCR alpha and beta chains were sequenced, and tight co-correlation was observed between alpha and beta sequence abundances in each sample. The source study handled its data this way. Decombinator V4 was used to annotate TCR sequences for V gene, J gene and CDR3. Expanded TCRs were defined as changing significantly between any two time points under a Poisson model with p below 0.0001. TCR abundances were normalised to the total number of TCRs sequenced per sample and expressed as counts per million. TRAV1-2 paired with TRAJ12, TRAJ20 or TRAJ33 defined MAIT TCRs, while TRAV10 paired with TRAJ18 defined iNKT TCRs. VDJdb, accessed on 1 November 2021, was searched for TCRs annotated for CMV, EBV and SARS-CoV-2, and TCRs annotated for more than one antigen were excluded. In-frame beta chains were kept once TCRdb had trimmed the public reads at Q25 with fastp and called clones with MiXCR. For every CDR3 protein sequence, its rows merge into one entry that carries the most common genes and DNA. These V and J calls rely on TCRdb rather than the paper's analysis. The sample data list around 67,000 distinct CDR3 sequences, and 12% of these were observed just once. Clones ranked in the top ten supply almost 6.5% of the sample.

The study was a case-control design nested within a healthcare worker cohort in London, UK, with weekly nasopharyngeal swab PCR tests and blood sampling. Between 23 and 31 March 2020, the week of the UK lockdown, healthcare workers were enrolled and then followed up weekly for as long as 16 weeks. Including cysteine and phenylalanine, the CDR3 has 13 amino acids. Just CDR3 DNA is preserved here, 39 bases in frame from base 1. From the germline V gene (reference sequence), CDR1 is GTSNPN and CDR2 is SVGIG. V is clipped by 0 bases and J by 6 bases, and the sequence between their germline boundaries is 12 bases long.

The source material was whole blood. The V and J genes are TRBV30 and TRBJ2-7; the D region possibly corresponds to TRBD1 (6 bases align). The sequence was obtained from an adult who was a healthcare worker with PCR-confirmed SARS-CoV-2 infection or an uninfected control (not recorded which). The bases are TGTGCCTGGAGTGTAAATACAGGGAGCGAGCAGTACTTC. It translates as CAWSVNTGSEQYF.